This TCR beta chain is from a study of cytomegalovirus exposure and HLA in healthy donors (dated by TCRdb to about 2017). The study in broad terms: A later analysis indicated that the 130 or so validation repertoires were generated on the platform also employed for the 700 or so repertoires of the first cohort. The study combined high-throughput TCR immunosequencing, statistical association of individual TCRs with disease status, and machine learning to predict cytomegalovirus infection status. A separate validation cohort of 100 to 150 different subjects was used in addition to the roughly 640-subject first cohort. The study aimed to test whether cataloging public T cell receptors could reveal signatures of past pathogen exposure.

The germline V and J ends show losses of 6 bases and 1 base respectively, and no gene match explains 9 bases of the junction. Reading from cysteine to phenylalanine, the CDR3 counts 15 amino acids. Kept here is only the CDR3 DNA, which spans 45 bases and is read in frame from base 1. For CDR1 and CDR2, the germline V gene (reference sequence) lists MNHEY and SMNVEV. The donors were included in the validation cohort of 100 to 150 subjects, a group kept apart from the roughly 700-subject first cohort. Preparation of the library involved the immunoSEQ multiplex PCR assay. As for the authors' bioinformatics: A statistical classification framework was built for diagnosing cytomegalovirus status from the catalog of TCR beta chain sequences. Drawn from immuneACCESS, this table holds only the in-frame rearrangements with V and J called that TCRdb kept. Clones are partly lost; checked studies trace under half to an unresolved V gene and leave the rest unexplained. The V and J calls and the clone size are those of that table, but D and trimming were determined from the DNA. The sample includes around 130,000 clones, with roughly 90% observed a single time. Jointly, the top ten make up 3% to 3.5% of the sample.

Remarks on this clone: Its specific antigen is unknown. Base quality data are lacking; no much larger clone is found one base away.

The paper as a whole reports these results and caveats: The authors suggested that the approach could potentially be generalized to other disease states and immunological phenotypes. While some public TCRs were present in many individuals, most TCR sequences turned up only very rarely across donors. A later analysis lacked HLA typing for the validation cohort, so it scored co-occurrence in that cohort across all 120 repertoires. The classifier was reported to diagnose cytomegalovirus status with high specificity and sensitivity in both the original cohort and the validation cohort. Subsequent analysis determined that TCRs grouped into clusters in the first cohort also showed a tendency toward co-occurrence across the roughly 120 validation repertoires, and approximately 93% of cluster scores exceeded 0. A total of some 180 TCR beta chains were listed by the study as associated with cytomegalovirus. A few of the identified cytomegalovirus-associated TCR beta chains were confirmed in vitro to be specific for cytomegalovirus antigens.

The specimen was PBMCs. This TCR derives from a man aged 30-40 years in good health and CMV-seronegative. Recombination joined TRBV27 with TRBJ2-7, and TRBD2 aligns with 7 junction nucleotides. The DNA sequence is as follows: TGTGCCAGCAGGCCTGTAGGGCGGGGGTCCTACGAGCAGTACTTC. Translated, this gives CASRPVGRGSYEQYF.